The 7 T cell receptor beta chains given below trace back to one sample, sequenced in a study of T-cell memory formation after mild COVID-19. TCRdb re-derived calls from the 5' RACE reads in MiXCR, one entry per CDR3 protein. Of 110,000 to 150,000 distinct CDR3 sequences in the sample, under 30% were seen once. Specimen: PBMCs or a T cell subset sorted from them (not recorded which). These receptors came from an adult woman who had mild COVID-19 (a few samples of this study predate the infection). Cell type and time point are not known.

V is TRBV4-1 and J is TRBJ2-7, with D unresolved. V lost 1 base, J lost 5 bases, and 12 bases lay in between. Germline V gives CDR1 MGHRA, CDR2 YSYEKL. The CDR3 is 14 residues long. The CDR3 bases are TGCGCCAGCAGCCAAGTCAATTCTGCCAACGAGCAGTACTTC. Its translation: CASSQVNSANEQYF.

This clonotype showed up just a few times. CDR3 in DNA: TGTGCCAGCAGCTTCTTGATCTCTGAGCAGTTCTTC. Amino acids: CASSFLISEQFF. This chain joins TRBV7-9 and TRBJ2-1, with D hard to call. Trimming shortened V by 3 bases and J by 9 bases, and 9 bases separated the two germline ends. This CDR3 has 12 residues. The germline CDR1 and CDR2 sequences are SEHNR and FQNEAQ (reference sequence).

In its sample, this clonotype was seen many times. The chain has TRBV20-1 and TRBJ1-1; unclear D gene. Per the germline V gene, CDR1 is DFQATT and CDR2 is SNEGSKA (reference sequence). V was trimmed by 5 bases and J by 1 base, leaving 11 bases between them. The CDR3 extends over 13 amino acids. CDR3 residues: CSARHQPNTEAFF. The CDR3 DNA reads as TGCAGTGCTCGACACCAGCCGAACACTGAAGCTTTCTTT.

This clonotype was seen a handful of times. The chain employs TRBV5-1 and TRBJ2-1; D is unresolved. Deletions cut 0 bases from V and 2 bases from J, with 12 bases between. The CDR3 loop spans 16 amino acids. Germline assignment: CDR1 SGHRS and CDR2 YFSETQ. The CDR3 DNA reads TGCGCCAGCAGCTTGGGGGTTGCGTGGGCCTACAATGAGCAGTTCTTC. The encoded protein is CASSLGVAWAYNEQFF.

The genes are TRBV9 and TRBJ2-5; 7 bases line up with TRBD1. The trim removed 3 bases at V and 2 bases at J, leaving 4 bases unmatched. CDR3 length: 14 residues. Germline CDR1 is SGDLS and CDR2 is YYNGEE. CDR3 DNA: TGTGCCAGCAGCGCTCCGGGACAGCAAGAGACCCAGTACTTC. This encodes CASSAPGQQETQYF.

Here the CDR3 DNA reads TGTGCCTGGAGTGGGGGATCCTACGAGCAGTACTTC. Protein sequence: CAWSGGSYEQYF. This sequence joins TRBV30 and TRBJ2-7; unclear D gene. The CDR3 has 12 amino acids. Trimming pared 1 base from V and 1 base from J, leaving 5 bases between. Germline assignment: CDR1 GTSNPN and CDR2 SVGIG (reference sequence).

This clonotype was counted a few times. J is TRBJ2-7 and V is TRBV11-2; 8 bases agree with TRBD2. Germline V gene lookup returns CDR1 SGHAT and CDR2 FQNNGV. The CDR3 totals 14 residues. Trimming took 5 bases from V and 7 from J; bases not matched to a gene: 10. As DNA, the CDR3 is TGTGCCAGCAGCCCGGGACTAGTAATGGGGGAGCAGTACTTC. Protein: CASSPGLVMGEQYF.